A single sample gave rise to the 18 T cell receptor beta chains below, sequenced in a study of regulatory T cells in long-lasting Graves disease. The time point is: newly diagnosed GD, antithyroid drugs for less than 3 months. Following extraction of RNA from PBMCs, that RNA was used to make the TCR library. For TCR beta, libraries came from iRepertoire HTBI primers and Arm-PCR of CDR3 regions. TCRdb redid the calling of the multiplex PCR reads with MiXCR, one entry per CDR3 protein. The top ten hold just over 20% of the sample, which has about 330,000 distinct CDR3 sequences, under 20% seen once. These data were also reused for a study on T cells in Graves' hyperthyroidism and ophthalmopathy.

The material was peripheral blood mononuclear cells (PBMCs), obtained at new diagnosis, from a patient treated with antithyroid drugs. All receptors come from a woman aged 18-30 years with Graves disease.

A note on this clonotype: A read error may be the cause here, since a much bigger clone is one base away. The rearrangement links TRBV7-2 to TRBJ2-1; TRBD2 agrees at 11 bases. Looked up from germline, CDR1 is SGHTA and CDR2 is FQGNSA. The CDR3 is 17 residues long. The CDR3 DNA reads as TGTGCCAGCAGCTTAGTGTCGGTAGCGGGGGGGAGCAATGATCAGTTCTTC. Protein sequence: CASSLVSVAGGSNDQFF.

The genes are TRBV5-6 and TRBJ2-5, with 8 bases fitting TRBD1. V shed 3 bases, J shed 4 bases, and the junction held 5 bases outside the gene matches. CDR3 length equals 14 residues. CDR1 is SGHDT and CDR2 is YYEEEE in the germline V gene. The CDR3: CASSWWTGTETQYF. The DNA of the CDR3 is TGTGCCAGCAGCTGGTGGACAGGGACAGAGACCCAGTACTTC.

V and J are TRBV19 and TRBJ2-7; D is possibly TRBD2 (6 bases). V lost 0 bases to trimming and J lost 6 bases, with 9 bases between them. The CDR3 length is 13 residues. Germline-derived CDR1 and CDR2 are LNHDA and SQIVND (reference sequence). This CDR3 is CASSIERLGEQYF. The CDR3 region has the DNA TGTGCCAGTAGTATAGAGCGACTAGGCGAGCAGTACTTC.

This clonotype was seen at least ten times. The J gene is TRBJ2-7, the V gene TRBV20-1; 8 bases line up with TRBD1. From germline, CDR1 is DFQATT and CDR2 SNEGSKA (reference sequence). V lost 0 bases, J lost 3 bases, and 1 base stayed unmatched. This CDR3 is 13 amino acids long. The CDR3 reads CSAREDRDYEQYF. DNA for the CDR3: TGCAGTGCTAGAGAGGACAGGGACTACGAGCAGTACTTC.

This clonotype was picked up many times. The CDR3 here is CASRGGRIRYEQYF. The DNA for the CDR3 is TGTGCCAGCAGGGGGGGCAGGATCCGATACGAGCAGTACTTC. V and J are TRBV2 and TRBJ2-7; D is possibly TRBD1 or TRBD2 (6 bases each). The germline V gene has CDR1 SNHLY and CDR2 FYNNEI. Trimming shortened V by 6 bases and J by 4 bases, and 16 bases separated the two germline ends. This CDR3 comprises 14 residues.

This clonotype has ten or more counts. The rearrangement uses TRBV2 and TRBJ1-5; D gene ambiguous. In germline, CDR1 is SNHLY, CDR2 FYNNEI. V lost 5 bases to trimming and J lost 0 bases, with 8 bases between them. This CDR3 region has 14 residues. CDR3 nucleotides: TGTGCCAGCAGTAACATCGATAGCAATCAGCCCCAGCATTTT. It translates to CASSNIDSNQPQHF.

At least ten counts were recorded for this clonotype. Sequence at one end of the junction differs from germline and may be a read error. V usage is TRBV5-1 and J usage is TRBJ2-1, with 8 bases aligning to TRBD2. Germline CDR1 and CDR2: SGHRS and YFSETQ. There are 15 residues in the CDR3. CDR3 amino acids: CASSLALAVYNEQFF. The DNA of the CDR3 is TGTGCCAGCAGCTTAGCACTAGCGGTATACAATGAGCAGTTCTTC.

This chain links TRBV27 with TRBJ1-1; 7 bases are a match to TRBD1. CDR3 length equals 17 residues. Germline CDR1 and CDR2: MNHEY and SMNVEV (reference sequence). Trimming removed 0 bases from V and 1 base from J; junction bases left unmatched: 8. CDR3: CASSLSGQGGENTEAFF. The DNA of the CDR3 is TGTGCCAGCAGTTTATCTGGCCAGGGGGGCGAGAACACTGAAGCTTTCTTT.

A note on this clonotype: A much larger clone lies a single base off, so this may be a read error. The CDR3 spells CASSDQPPLAYDEQFF. CDR3 coding DNA: TGTGCCAGCAGTGACCAGCCCCCGTTAGCCTACGATGAGCAGTTCTTC. The chain combines TRBV2 with TRBJ2-1, with unresolved D. CDR3 length: 16 amino acids. Germline V gene lookup returns CDR1 SNHLY and CDR2 FYNNEI.

This clonotype was detected many times. This sequence joins TRBV11-2 and TRBJ2-1; 14 bases agree with TRBD2. V trimming: 6 bases; J trimming: 13 bases; junction bases outside the gene matches: 11. Germline CDR1 is SGHAT and CDR2 is FQNNGV. This CDR3 is built from 15 residues. The CDR3 here is CASRKGLAGGTYQFF. CDR3 nucleotides: TGTGCCAGCAGAAAAGGACTAGCGGGGGGCACATATCAGTTCTTC.

The chain combines TRBV18 with TRBJ1-1; 7 nucleotides align to TRBD1. The junction had 8 bases not matched to a gene; V was cut back by 6 bases and J by 1 base. Germline assignment: CDR1 KGHSH and CDR2 LQKENI. CDR3 length equals 15 residues. DNA of the CDR3: TGTGCCAGCTCCCTCGGGACAGACGCGAACACTGAAGCTTTCTTT. Translation: CASSLGTDANTEAFF. The variable domain in full, completed from reference TRBV18 and TRBJ1-1, reads NAGVMQNPRHLVRRRGQEARLRCSPMKGHSHVYWYRQLPEEGLKFMVYLQKENIIDESGMPKERFSAEFPKEGPSILRIQQVVRGDSAAYFCASSLGTDANTEAFFGQGTRLTVV.

This clonotype was recorded a few times. V gene TRBV7-8 combines with J gene TRBJ1-3, with 9 bases fitting TRBD1. This CDR3 comprises 18 residues. CDR1 and CDR2 from the germline V gene are SGHVS and FQNEAQ. Unmatched junction bases numbered 11, after V lost 5 bases and J lost 0 bases. The CDR3 coding sequence is TGTGCCAGCAGCCTAGGACAGGGGTTTTCGTCCTCTGGAAACACCATATATTTT. This sequence encodes CASSLGQGFSSSGNTIYF.

This chain links TRBV4-1 with TRBJ2-3; 9 positions match TRBD1. The CDR3 is 16 residues long. V lost 4 bases and J lost 2; bases outside the gene matches: 7. CDR1 and CDR2 (germline): MGHRA, YSYEKL. The CDR3 DNA reads as TGCGCCAGCAGCCTTGCCGGGACAGGGATCACAGATACGCAGTATTTT. Translation: CASSLAGTGITDTQYF.

As concerns this clonotype: A much larger clone sits a single nucleotide away, making a read error possible. The rearrangement uses TRBV6-1 and TRBJ1-1; D perhaps matches TRBD1 (5 bases). Germline CDR1 is MNHNS and CDR2 is SASEGT. This CDR3 contains 13 residues. CDR3 sequence: CASSQTANTEASF. The CDR3 DNA sequence: TGTGCCAGCAGTCAGACAGCGAACACTGAAGCTTCCTTT.

Ten or more counts support this clonotype. A read error may produce the germline difference seen at one junction end. The chain carries TRBV6-1 and TRBJ2-5, with TRBD2 matching 13 bases. CDR3 length: 16 residues. Germline V CDR1 and CDR2: MNHNS, SASEGT. The CDR3 sequence: CVSRPFGTSGEWTQYF. The CDR3 DNA sequence: TGTGTCAGCAGACCGTTCGGGACTAGCGGGGAATGGACCCAGTACTTC.

This clonotype came up many times. CDR3 residues: CASSIRGSYEQYF. In DNA, the CDR3 is TGCGCCAGCAGCATCCGGGGGTCCTACGAGCAGTACTTC. The chain combines TRBV5-1 with TRBJ2-7, with D possibly being TRBD2 (6 bases). V lost 4 bases to trimming and J lost 1 base, with 9 bases between them. Germline V gene sequence: CDR1 SGHRS, CDR2 YFSETQ. CDR3 length: 13 residues.

This clonotype showed up many times. The CDR3 sequence is CASRERQGATEAFF. The CDR3 DNA reads TGTGCCAGCAGAGAACGACAGGGGGCCACTGAAGCTTTCTTT. The V call is TRBV2, the J call TRBJ1-1, with TRBD1 matching over 10 bases. CDR3 length: 14 amino acids. Germline V gives CDR1 SNHLY, CDR2 FYNNEI. The junction had 5 bases not matched to a gene; V was cut back by 6 bases and J by 4 bases.

This sequence joins TRBV10-3 and TRBJ2-2; D is perhaps TRBD1 (5 bases). CDR1 and CDR2 (germline): ENHRY, SYGVKD. This CDR3 contains 15 residues. Trimming removed 8 bases at V and 0 bases at J, with 13 bases between. Here the CDR3 reads CAILETVSNTGELFF. CDR3 nucleotides: TGTGCCATCCTGGAGACAGTTTCGAACACCGGGGAGCTGTTTTTT.